Listed here is a single TCR beta chain. The method was immunoSEQ multiplex PCR; TCRdb's version includes in-frame clones alone and lacks a portion of them. The sample has about 250,000 clones; 70% to 90% are singletons. This sample was taken from a study of blood T cell repertoires in COVID-19. For the study at large: Both acute and convalescent COVID-19 samples were obtained from the United States, Italy and Spain.

CDR3 length: 16 amino acids. This receptor was identified in a woman aged 30 to 39 with COVID-19, enrolled during active disease. Sequencing was performed on peripheral blood. This chain uses TRBV21-1 with TRBJ2-2; TRBD2 is taken as the D call from the table, unchecked against the DNA. TRBV21-1 is shown as a pseudogene. The CDR3 loop reads CASSKFSGANTGELFF. DNA for the CDR3: TGTGCCAGCAGCAAATTTTCCGGGGCGAACACCGGGGAGCTGTTTTTT.